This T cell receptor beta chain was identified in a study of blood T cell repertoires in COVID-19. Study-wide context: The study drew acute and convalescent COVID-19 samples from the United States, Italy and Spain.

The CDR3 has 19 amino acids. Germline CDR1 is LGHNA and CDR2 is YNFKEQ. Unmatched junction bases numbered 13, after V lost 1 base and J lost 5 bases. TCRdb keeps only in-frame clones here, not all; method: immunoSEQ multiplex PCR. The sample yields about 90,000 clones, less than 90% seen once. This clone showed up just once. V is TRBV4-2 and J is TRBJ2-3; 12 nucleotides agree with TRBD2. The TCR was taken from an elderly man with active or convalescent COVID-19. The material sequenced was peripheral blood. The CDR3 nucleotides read TGTGCCAGCAGCCAAGCTCCCTCTCCAGCTAGCGGGAGGGGAGATACGCAGTATTTT. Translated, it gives CASSQAPSPASGRGDTQYF.